This T cell receptor (beta chain) was captured by sequencing in a study of immune characterization of retroperitoneal liposarcoma. The CDR3 is 14 residues long. The germline V gene has CDR1 MNHEY and CDR2 SMNVEV (reference sequence). V lost 5 bases to trimming and J lost 2 bases, with 10 bases between them. There are a few counts of this clonotype. MiXCR, run by TCRdb on the PCR reads, gives a single entry per CDR3 protein. The top ten hold roughly 10% of the sample, which has 4,000 to 4,500 distinct CDR3 sequences, under 35% seen once. This receptor was obtained from a female donor with retroperitoneal liposarcoma. J is TRBJ2-4 and V is TRBV27; D remains ambiguous. The sample comprised blood. This chain's CDR3 is CASSPFLTKNIQYF. Written as DNA, the CDR3 is TGTGCCAGCAGTCCCTTTCTAACCAAAAACATTCAGTACTTC.